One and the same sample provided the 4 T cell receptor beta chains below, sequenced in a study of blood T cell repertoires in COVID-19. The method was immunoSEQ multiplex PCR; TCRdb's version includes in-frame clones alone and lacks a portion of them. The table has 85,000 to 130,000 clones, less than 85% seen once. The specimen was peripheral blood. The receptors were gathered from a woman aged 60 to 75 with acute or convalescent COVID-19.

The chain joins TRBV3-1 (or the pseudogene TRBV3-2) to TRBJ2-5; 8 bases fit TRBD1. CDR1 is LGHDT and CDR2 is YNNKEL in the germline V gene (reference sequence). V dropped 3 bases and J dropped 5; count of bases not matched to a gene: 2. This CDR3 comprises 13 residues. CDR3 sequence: CASSQGQAETQYF. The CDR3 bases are TGTGCCAGCAGCCAGGGACAGGCGGAGACCCAGTACTTC.

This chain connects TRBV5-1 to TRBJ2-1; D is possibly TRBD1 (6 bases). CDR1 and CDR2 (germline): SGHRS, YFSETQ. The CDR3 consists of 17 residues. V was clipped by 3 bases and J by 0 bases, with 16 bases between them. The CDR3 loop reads CASSSREQGFSYNEQFF. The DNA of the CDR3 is TGCGCCAGCAGCTCCCGTGAACAGGGTTTCTCCTACAATGAGCAGTTCTTC.

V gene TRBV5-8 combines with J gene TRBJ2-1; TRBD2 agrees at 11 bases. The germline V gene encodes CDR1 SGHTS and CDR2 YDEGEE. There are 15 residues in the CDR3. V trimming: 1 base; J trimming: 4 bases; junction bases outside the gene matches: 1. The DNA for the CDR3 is TGTGCCAGCAGCTTGACTAGCGGGGGTTACAATGAGCAGTTCTTC. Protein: CASSLTSGGYNEQFF.

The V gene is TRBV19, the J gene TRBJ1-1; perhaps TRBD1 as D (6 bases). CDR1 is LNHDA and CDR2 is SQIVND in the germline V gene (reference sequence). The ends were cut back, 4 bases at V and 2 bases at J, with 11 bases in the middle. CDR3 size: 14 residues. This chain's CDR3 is CASSTNRDNTEAFF. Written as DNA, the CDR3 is TGTGCCAGTAGTACTAACAGGGATAACACTGAAGCTTTCTTT. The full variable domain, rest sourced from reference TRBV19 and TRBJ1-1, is DGGITQSPKYLFRKEGQNVTLSCEQNLNHDAMYWYRQDPGQGLRLIYYSQIVNDFQKGDIAEGYSVSREKKESFPLTVTSAQKNPTAFYLCASSTNRDNTEAFFGQGTRLTVV.